This TCR beta chain originates from a study of shared clonotypes between healthy human individuals. Terminally differentiated effector memory CD45RA+ cells were excluded from the naive CD8 cells, which were CD45RO-negative and positively selected for CCR7. Assay: immunoSEQ multiplex PCR; the TCRdb copy retains only in-frame clones and omits some. Of 750,000 to 1,000,000 clones listed, around 93% are singletons. Notes on this clone: A much larger clone lies a single base off, so this may be a read error. The sample carries other DNA sequences with the same CDR3.

This CDR3 has 11 amino acids. The V end was cut by 4 bases, the J end by 3 bases, with 4 bases between. In germline, CDR1 is MNHEY, CDR2 SMNVEV (reference sequence). The genes are TRBV27 and TRBJ2-7, with D hard to call. The TCR comes from a young man in good health. The sample consisted of naive CD8+ T cells sorted from blood. CDR3 coding DNA: TGTGCCAGCAGTTCACACTACGAGCAGTACTTC. It translates to CASSSHYEQYF.